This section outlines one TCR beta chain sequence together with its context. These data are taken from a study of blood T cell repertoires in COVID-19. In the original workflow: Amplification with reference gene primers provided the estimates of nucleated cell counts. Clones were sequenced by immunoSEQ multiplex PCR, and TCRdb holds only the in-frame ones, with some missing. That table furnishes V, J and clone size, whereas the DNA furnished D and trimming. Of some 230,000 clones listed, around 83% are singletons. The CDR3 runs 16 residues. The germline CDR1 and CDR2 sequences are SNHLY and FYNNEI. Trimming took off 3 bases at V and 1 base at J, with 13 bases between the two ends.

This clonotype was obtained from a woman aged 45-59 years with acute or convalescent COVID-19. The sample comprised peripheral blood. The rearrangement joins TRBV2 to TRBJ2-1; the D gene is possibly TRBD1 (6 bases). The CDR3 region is CASSEWYRDSYNEQFF. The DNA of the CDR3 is TGTGCCAGCAGTGAGTGGTACAGGGATTCCTACAATGAGCAGTTCTTC.